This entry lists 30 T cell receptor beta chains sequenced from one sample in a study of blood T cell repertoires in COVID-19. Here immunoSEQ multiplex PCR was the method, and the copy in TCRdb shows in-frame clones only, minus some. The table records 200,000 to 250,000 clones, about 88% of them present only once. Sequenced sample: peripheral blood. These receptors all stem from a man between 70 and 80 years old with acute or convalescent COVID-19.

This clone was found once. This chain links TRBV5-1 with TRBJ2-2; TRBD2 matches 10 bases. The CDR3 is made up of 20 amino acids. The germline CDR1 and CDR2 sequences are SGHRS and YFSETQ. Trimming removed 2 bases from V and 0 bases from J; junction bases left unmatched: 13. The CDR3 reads CASSLPPGLANTANTGELFF. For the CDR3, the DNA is TGCGCCAGCAGCTTACCACCGGGACTAGCGAATACCGCGAACACCGGGGAGCTGTTTTTT.

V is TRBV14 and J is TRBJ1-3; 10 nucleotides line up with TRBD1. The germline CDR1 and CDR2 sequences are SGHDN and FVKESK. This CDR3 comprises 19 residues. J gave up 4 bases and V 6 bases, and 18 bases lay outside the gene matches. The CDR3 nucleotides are TGTGCCAGCAGACTCCTTCGTCCCGGGACAGGGGCGAGAGGAAACACCATATATTTT. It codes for CASRLLRPGTGARGNTIYF. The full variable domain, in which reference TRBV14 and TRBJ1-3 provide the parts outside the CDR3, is EAGVTQFPSHSVIEKGQTVTLRCDPISGHDNLYWYRRVMGKEIKFLLHFVKESKQDESGMPNNRFLAERTGGTYSTLKVQPAELEDSGVYFCASRLLRPGTGARGNTIYFGEGSWLTVV.

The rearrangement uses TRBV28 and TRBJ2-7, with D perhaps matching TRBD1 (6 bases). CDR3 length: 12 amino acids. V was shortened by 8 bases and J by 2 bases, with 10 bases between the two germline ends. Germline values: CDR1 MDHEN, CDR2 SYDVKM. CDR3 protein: CASGGGTYEQYF. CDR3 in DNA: TGTGCCAGCGGGGGCGGAACCTACGAGCAGTACTTC.

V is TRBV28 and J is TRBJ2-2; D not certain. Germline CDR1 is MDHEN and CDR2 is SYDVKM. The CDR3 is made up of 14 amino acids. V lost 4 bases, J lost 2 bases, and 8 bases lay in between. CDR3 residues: CASSSFTNTGELFF. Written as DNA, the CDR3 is TGTGCCAGCAGTTCGTTCACTAACACCGGGGAGCTGTTTTTT.

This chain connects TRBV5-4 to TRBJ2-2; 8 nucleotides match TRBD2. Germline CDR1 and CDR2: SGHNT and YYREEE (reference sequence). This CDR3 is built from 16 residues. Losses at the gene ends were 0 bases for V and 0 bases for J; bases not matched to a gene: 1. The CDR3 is CASSLAGGANTGELFF. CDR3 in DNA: TGTGCCAGCAGCTTGGCGGGAGGGGCGAACACCGGGGAGCTGTTTTTT. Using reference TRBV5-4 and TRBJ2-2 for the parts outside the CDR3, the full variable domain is ETGVTQSPTHLIKTRGQQVTLRCSSQSGHNTVSWYQQALGQGPQFIFQYYREEENGRGNFPPRFSGLQFPNYSSELNVNALELDDSALYLCASSLAGGANTGELFFGEGSRLTVL.

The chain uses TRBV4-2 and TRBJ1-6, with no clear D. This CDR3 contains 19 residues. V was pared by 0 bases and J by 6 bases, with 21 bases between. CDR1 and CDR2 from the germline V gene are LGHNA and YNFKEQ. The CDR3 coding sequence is TGTGCCAGCAGCCAAGATTTAAGTAGGAACTTTTGGAGTAATTCACCCCTCCACTTT. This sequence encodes CASSQDLSRNFWSNSPLHF.

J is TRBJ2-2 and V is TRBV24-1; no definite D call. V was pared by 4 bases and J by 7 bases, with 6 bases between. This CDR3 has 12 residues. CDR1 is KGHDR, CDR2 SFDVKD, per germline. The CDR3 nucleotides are TGTGCCACCAGTGACGCCGGCGGGGAGCTGTTTTTT. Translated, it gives CATSDAGGELFF.

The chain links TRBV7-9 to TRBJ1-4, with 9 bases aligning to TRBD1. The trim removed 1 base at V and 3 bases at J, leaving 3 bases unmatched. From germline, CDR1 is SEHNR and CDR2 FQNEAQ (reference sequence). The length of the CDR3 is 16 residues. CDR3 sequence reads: CASSLERTGANEKLFF. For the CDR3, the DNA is TGTGCCAGCAGCTTAGAACGGACAGGGGCTAATGAAAAACTGTTTTTT. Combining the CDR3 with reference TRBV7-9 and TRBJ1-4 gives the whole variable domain DTGVSQNPRHKITKRGQNVTFRCDPISEHNRLYWYRQTLGQGPEFLTYFQNEAQLEKSRLLSDRFSAERPKGSFSTLEIQRTEQGDSAMYLCASSLERTGANEKLFFGSGTQLSVL.

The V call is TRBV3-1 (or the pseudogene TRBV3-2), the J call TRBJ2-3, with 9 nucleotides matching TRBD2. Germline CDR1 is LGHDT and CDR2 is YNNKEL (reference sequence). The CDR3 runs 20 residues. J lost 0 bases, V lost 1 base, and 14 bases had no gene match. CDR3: CASSQVLGSLAGSSTDTQYF. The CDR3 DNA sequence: TGTGCCAGCAGCCAAGTTTTGGGGAGCCTAGCGGGGTCTAGCACAGATACGCAGTATTTT.

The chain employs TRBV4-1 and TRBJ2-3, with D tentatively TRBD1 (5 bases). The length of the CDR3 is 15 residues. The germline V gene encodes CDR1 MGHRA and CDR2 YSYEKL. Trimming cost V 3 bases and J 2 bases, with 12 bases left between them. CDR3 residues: CASSHSGHNTDTQYF. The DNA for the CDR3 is TGCGCCAGCAGCCACTCTGGACACAACACAGATACGCAGTATTTT.

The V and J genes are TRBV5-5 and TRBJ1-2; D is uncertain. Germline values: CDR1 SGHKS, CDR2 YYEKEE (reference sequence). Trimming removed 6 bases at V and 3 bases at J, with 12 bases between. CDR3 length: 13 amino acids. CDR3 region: CASKLRGDYGYTF. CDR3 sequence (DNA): TGTGCCAGCAAACTCCGGGGAGACTATGGCTACACCTTC. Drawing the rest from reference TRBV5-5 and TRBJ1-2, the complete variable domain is DAGVTQSPTHLIKTRGQQVTLRCSPISGHKSVSWYQQVLGQGPQFIFQYYEKEERGRGNFPDRFSARQFPNYSSELNVNALLLGDSALYLCASKLRGDYGYTFGSGTRLTVV.

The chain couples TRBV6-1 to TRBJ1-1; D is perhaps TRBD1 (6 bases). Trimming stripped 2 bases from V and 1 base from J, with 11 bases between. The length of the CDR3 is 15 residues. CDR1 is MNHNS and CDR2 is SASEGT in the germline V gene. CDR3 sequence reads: CASSEYPRGNTEAFF. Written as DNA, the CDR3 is TGTGCCAGCAGTGAATACCCCAGGGGGAACACTGAAGCTTTCTTT.

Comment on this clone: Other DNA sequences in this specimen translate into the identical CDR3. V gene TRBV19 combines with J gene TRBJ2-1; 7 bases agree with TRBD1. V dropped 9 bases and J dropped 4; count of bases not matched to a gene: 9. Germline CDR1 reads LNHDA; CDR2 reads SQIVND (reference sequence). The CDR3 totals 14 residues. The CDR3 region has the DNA TGTGCCAGCACGCAACAGGGGTCATACAATGAGCAGTTCTTC. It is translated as CASTQQGSYNEQFF.

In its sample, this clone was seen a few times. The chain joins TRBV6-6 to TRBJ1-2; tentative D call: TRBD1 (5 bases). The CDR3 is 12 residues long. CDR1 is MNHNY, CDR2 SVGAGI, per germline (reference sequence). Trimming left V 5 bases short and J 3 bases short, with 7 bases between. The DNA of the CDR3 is TGTGCCAGCAGTCCGGGGGACTATGGCTACACCTTC. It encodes CASSPGDYGYTF.

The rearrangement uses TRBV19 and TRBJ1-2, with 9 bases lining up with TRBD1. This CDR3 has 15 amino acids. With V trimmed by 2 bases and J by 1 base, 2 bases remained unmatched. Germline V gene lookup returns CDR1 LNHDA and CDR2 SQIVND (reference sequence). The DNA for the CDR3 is TGTGCCAGTAGTATACGGGACAGGGATAACTATGGCTACACCTTC. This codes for CASSIRDRDNYGYTF.

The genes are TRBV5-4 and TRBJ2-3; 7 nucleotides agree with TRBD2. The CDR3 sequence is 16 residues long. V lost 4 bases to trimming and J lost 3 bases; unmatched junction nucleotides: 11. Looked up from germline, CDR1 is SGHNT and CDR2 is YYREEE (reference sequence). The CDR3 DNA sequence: TGTGCCAGCAGCCGTGGGGCGGGAGCACAAACAGATACGCAGTATTTT. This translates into CASSRGAGAQTDTQYF.

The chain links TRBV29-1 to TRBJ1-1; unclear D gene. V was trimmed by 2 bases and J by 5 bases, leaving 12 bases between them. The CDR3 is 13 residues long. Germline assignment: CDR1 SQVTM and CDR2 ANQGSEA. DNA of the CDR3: TGCAGCGTTGAAAGTTCGGGGAGGACTGAAGCTTTCTTT. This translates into CSVESSGRTEAFF. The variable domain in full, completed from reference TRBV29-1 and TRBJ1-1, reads SAVISQKPSRDICQRGTSLTIQCQVDSQVTMMFWYRQQPGQSLTLIATANQGSEATYESGFVIDKFPISRPNLTFSTLTVSNMSPEDSSIYLCSVESSGRTEAFFGQGTRLTVV.

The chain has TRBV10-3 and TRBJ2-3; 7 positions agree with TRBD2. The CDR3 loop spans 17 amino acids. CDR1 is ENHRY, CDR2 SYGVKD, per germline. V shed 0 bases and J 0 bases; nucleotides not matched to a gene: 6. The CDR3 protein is CAISESRLAESTDTQYF. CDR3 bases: TGTGCCATCAGTGAGTCGAGGCTAGCGGAAAGCACAGATACGCAGTATTTT.

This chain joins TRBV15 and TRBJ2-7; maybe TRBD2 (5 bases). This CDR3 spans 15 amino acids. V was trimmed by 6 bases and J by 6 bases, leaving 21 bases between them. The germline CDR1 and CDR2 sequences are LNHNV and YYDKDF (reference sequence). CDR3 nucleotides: TGTGCCACCAGTTCGTTGGCTAGCTCTACCAGCGAGCAGTACTTC. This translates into CATSSLASSTSEQYF.

CDR3 residues: CASSLDTDLGPQHF. The CDR3 DNA follows: TGTGCCAGCAGCCTCGACACGGATTTGGGGCCCCAGCATTTT. The chain is built from TRBV6-5 and TRBJ1-5; D uncertain. This CDR3 comprises 14 residues. V was cut by 6 bases and J by 9 bases, with 18 bases left in between. CDR1 MNHEY and CDR2 SVGAGI come from the germline V gene.

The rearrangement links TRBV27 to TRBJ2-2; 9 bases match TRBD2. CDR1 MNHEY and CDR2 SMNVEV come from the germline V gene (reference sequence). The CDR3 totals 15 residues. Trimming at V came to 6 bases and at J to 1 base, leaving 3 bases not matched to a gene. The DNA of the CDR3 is TGTGCCAGCAGAATAGCGGGAGTGAACACCGGGGAGCTGTTTTTT. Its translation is CASRIAGVNTGELFF.

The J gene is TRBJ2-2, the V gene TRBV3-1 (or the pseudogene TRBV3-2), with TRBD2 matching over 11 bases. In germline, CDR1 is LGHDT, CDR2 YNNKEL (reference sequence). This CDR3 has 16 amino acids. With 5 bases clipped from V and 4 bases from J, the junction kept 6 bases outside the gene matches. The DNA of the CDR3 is TGTGCCAGCAGCGTAACTAGCGGGAGTGGCACCGGGGAGCTGTTTTTT. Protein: CASSVTSGSGTGELFF.

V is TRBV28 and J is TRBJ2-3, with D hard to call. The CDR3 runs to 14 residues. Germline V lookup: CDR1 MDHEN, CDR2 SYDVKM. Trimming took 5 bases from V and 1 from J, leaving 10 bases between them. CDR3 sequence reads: CASSPSGGTDTQYF. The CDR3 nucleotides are TGTGCCAGCAGTCCCTCGGGTGGCACAGATACGCAGTATTTT.

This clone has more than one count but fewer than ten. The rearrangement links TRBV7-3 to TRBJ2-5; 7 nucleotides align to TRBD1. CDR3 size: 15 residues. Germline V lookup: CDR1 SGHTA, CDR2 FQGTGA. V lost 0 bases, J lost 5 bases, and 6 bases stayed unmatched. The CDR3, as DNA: TGTGCCAGCAGCTTAACCAACACAGGGGCGGAGACCCAGTACTTC. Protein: CASSLTNTGAETQYF.

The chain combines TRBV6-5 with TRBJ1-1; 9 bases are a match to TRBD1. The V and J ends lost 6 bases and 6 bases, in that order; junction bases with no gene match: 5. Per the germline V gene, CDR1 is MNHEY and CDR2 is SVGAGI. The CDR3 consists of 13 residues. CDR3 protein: CASSQQGAPEAFF. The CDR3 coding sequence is TGTGCCAGCAGCCAACAGGGGGCCCCTGAAGCTTTCTTT.

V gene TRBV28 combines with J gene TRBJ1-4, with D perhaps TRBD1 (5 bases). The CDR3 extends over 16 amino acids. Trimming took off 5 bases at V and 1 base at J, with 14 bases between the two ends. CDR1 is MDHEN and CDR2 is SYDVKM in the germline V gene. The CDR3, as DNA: TGTGCCAGCAGTGGGAATTTGGGGCTAACTAATGAAAAACTGTTTTTT. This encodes CASSGNLGLTNEKLFF.

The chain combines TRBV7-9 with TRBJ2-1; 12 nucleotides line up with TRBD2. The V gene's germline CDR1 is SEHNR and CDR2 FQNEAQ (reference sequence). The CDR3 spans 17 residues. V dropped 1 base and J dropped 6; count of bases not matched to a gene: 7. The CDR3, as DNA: TGTGCCAGCAGCTTAGGGGCGACTAGCGGGAGCCCCAATGAGCAGTTCTTC. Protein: CASSLGATSGSPNEQFF.

The CDR3 DNA reads as TGTGCCAGCAGTGAACCCGGCGGAGCTGGAAACACCATATATTTT. Amino acids: CASSEPGGAGNTIYF. J is TRBJ1-3 and V is TRBV25-1; D uncertain. Deletions cut 2 bases from V and 2 bases from J, with 10 bases between. The CDR3 loop spans 15 amino acids. In germline, CDR1 is MGHDK, CDR2 SYGVNS. The full variable domain, in which reference TRBV25-1 and TRBJ1-3 provide the parts outside the CDR3, is EADIYQTPRYLVIGTGKKITLECSQTMGHDKMYWYQQDPGMELHLIHYSYGVNSTEKGDLSSESTVSRIRTEHFPLTLESARPSHTSQYLCASSEPGGAGNTIYFGEGSWLTVV.

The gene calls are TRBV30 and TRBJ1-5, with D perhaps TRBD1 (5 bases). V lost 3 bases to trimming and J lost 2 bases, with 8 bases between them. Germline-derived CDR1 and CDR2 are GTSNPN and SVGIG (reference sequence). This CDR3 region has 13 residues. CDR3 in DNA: TGTGCCTGGAGACAGGCCGGCAATCAGCCCCAGCATTTT. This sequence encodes CAWRQAGNQPQHF.

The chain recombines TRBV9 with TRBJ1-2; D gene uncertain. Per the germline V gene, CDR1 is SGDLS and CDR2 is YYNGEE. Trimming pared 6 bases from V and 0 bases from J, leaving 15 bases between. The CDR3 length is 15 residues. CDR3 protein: CASTSEAGTNYGYTF. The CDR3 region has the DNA TGTGCCAGCACGAGTGAAGCGGGTACTAACTATGGCTACACCTTC.